This T cell receptor (beta chain) was captured by sequencing in a study of blood T cell repertoires in COVID-19. The wider study: COVID-19 samples collected from the United States, Italy and Spain covered acute and convalescent phases. The analysed material was cDNA or gDNA that came from T cells, B-cell-depleted T cells, or PBMCs.

Per the authors' pipeline: Counts of nucleated cells, estimated from reference gene primer amplification, were obtained. Sequencing used immunoSEQ multiplex PCR; TCRdb keeps in-frame clones, though not all of them. Clonal size and the V and J genes are those of that table, whereas D and trimming came from the DNA. The sample carries about 61,000 clones, approximately 87% recorded once. This TCR was recovered from a man aged 60 to 75 with acute or convalescent COVID-19. The specimen was peripheral blood.

The CDR3 is CASSLGTGPAGELFF. For the CDR3, the DNA is TGTGCCAGCAGCTTAGGGACAGGGCCGGCCGGGGAGCTGTTTTTT. The V gene is TRBV7-6, the J gene TRBJ2-2; 8 bases align to TRBD1. Looked up from germline, CDR1 is SGHVS and CDR2 is FNYEAQ. The CDR3 has 15 residues. After removal of 1 base from V and 6 bases from J, the junction contained 4 bases not matched to a gene. The full variable domain, rest sourced from reference TRBV7-6 and TRBJ2-2, is GAGVSQSPRYKVTKRGQDVALRCDPISGHVSLYWYRQALGQGPEFLTYFNYEAQQDKSGLPNDRFSAERPEGSISTLTIQRTEQRDSAMYRCASSLGTGPAGELFFGEGSRLTVL.